A selection of T cell receptor beta chains follows, all from one sample in a study of blood T cells in healthy people across ages. Each CDR3 protein gets one entry after TCRdb re-called the 5' RACE reads with MiXCR. This repertoire shows more than 1 million distinct CDR3 sequences, more than 40% found once; its top ten account for approximately 20%. Sequences were obtained from blood. Receptors originate from a woman aged 55 to 70 in good health. CDR3s include the opening cysteine and the closing phenylalanine or tryptophan. The D gene is left open where the match is weak. The size of a clone is reported for some rows only, either as once, few or many, or as a class for expanded clones.

TRBV19	17	TRBJ2-3	.	TRBD1	CASSPDRGLLTTDTQYF	TGTGCCAGTAGTCCGGACAGGGGGCTATTAACCACAGATACGCAGTATTTT
TRBV25-1	13	TRBJ1-4	once	TRBD1	CAATGGYNEKLFF	TGTGCCGCAACAGGGGGGTATAATGAAAAACTGTTTTTT
TRBV10-3	15	TRBJ2-7	.	TRBD2	CAISLLAGGTYEQYF	TGTGCCATCAGTCTCCTAGCGGGAGGGACCTACGAGCAGTACTTC
TRBV5-1	14	TRBJ2-5	.	.	CASSPGGWGETQYF	TGCGCCAGCAGCCCCGGAGGTTGGGGTGAGACCCAGTACTTC
TRBV20-1	15	TRBJ1-5	.	TRBD1	CSARKPGQGHQPQHF	TGCAGTGCAAGAAAGCCGGGACAGGGTCATCAGCCCCAGCATTTT
TRBV5-1	15	TRBJ2-7	.	.	CASSLETPSSYEQYF	TGCGCCAGCAGCTTGGAGACTCCGAGCTCCTACGAGCAGTACTTC
TRBV7-2	14	TRBJ2-1	.	.	CAGSLRPGYNEQFF	TGTGCCGGCAGCTTACGACCGGGCTACAATGAGCAGTTCTTC
TRBV2	16	TRBJ2-3	.	.	CASSEALRGARDTQYF	TGTGCCAGCAGTGAAGCGCTTCGGGGGGCAAGAGATACGCAGTATTTT
TRBV20-1	15	TRBJ2-7	.	TRBD1	CSAEGDRGSPYEQYF	TGCAGTGCTGAGGGGGACAGGGGGTCCCCCTACGAGCAGTACTTC
TRBV5-6	16	TRBJ2-5	.	TRBD2	CASSFGPTSGSETQYF	TGTGCCAGCAGCTTCGGGCCGACTAGCGGGAGTGAGACCCAGTACTTC
TRBV7-2	13	TRBJ2-3	few	.	CASSYPGSTTQYF	TGTGCCAGCAGCTACCCCGGGTCCACCACGCAGTATTTT
TRBV6-5	13	TRBJ1-1	.	.	CASNQGANTEAFF	TGTGCCAGCAATCAAGGGGCGAACACTGAAGCTTTCTTT
TRBV5-6	12	TRBJ2-1	.	.	CASSFDKNEQFF	TGTGCCAGCAGCTTTGATAAGAATGAGCAGTTCTTC
TRBV6-1	16	TRBJ1-1	few	.	CASSGASARILLRAFF	TGTGCCAGCAGTGGAGCCTCGGCCAGGATTCTTCTTCGAGCTTTCTTT
TRBV6-6	16	TRBJ1-1	few	TRBD1	CASSYFSTGANTEAFF	TGTGCCAGCAGTTACTTCTCGACAGGGGCGAACACTGAAGCTTTCTTT
TRBV6-1	21	TRBJ2-7	.	.	CASSQRDIRSQASRRGYEQYF	TGTGCCAGCAGTCAGAGGGACATAAGAAGTCAGGCTAGCAGGAGGGGGTACGAGCAGTACTTC
TRBV3-1	16	TRBJ2-7	few	TRBD1	CASSPSIGQGAWEQYF	TGTGCCAGCAGCCCCAGTATTGGACAGGGGGCGTGGGAGCAGTACTTC
TRBV27	13	TRBJ1-2	.	.	CASSSYWAYGYTF	TGTGCCAGCAGTTCTTACTGGGCCTATGGCTACACCTTC